One TCR beta chain is described in this entry. This sample stems from a study of T cells after somatic rescue of genetic block. Only in-frame clones appear in the TCRdb table, and some are missing; sequencing was by immunoSEQ multiplex PCR. The data hold 85,000 to 100,000 clones, with approximately 90% observed a single time. V shed 1 base and J shed 4 bases, with 7 bases lying between them. The CDR3 spans 13 residues. Germline CDR1 and CDR2: SGHVS and FQNEAQ. The clonotype was recovered from a woman between 18 and 29 years old. This chain links TRBV7-8 with TRBJ1-2; D uncertain. Material: peripheral blood mononuclear cells (PBMCs). CDR3 bases: TGTGCCAGCAGCTTAGAGCCAGGCTATGGCTACACCTTC. Its protein is CASSLEPGYGYTF.